The 16 T cell receptor beta chains below were found in one sample sequenced in a study of T cells in Graves' hyperthyroidism and ophthalmopathy. The CDR3 regions of TCR beta were amplified from RNA transcripts. Using the HTBI primer set, a first-round RT-PCR was run on the TCR CDR3. TCRdb redid the calling of the multiplex PCR reads with MiXCR, one entry per CDR3 protein. The table has hundreds of thousands of distinct CDR3 sequences, about 17% seen once. Sequencing was carried out using blood. The receptor set was obtained from a woman in her late teens or twenties with Graves' ophthalmopathy.

Comment on this clonotype: One end of the junction varies from germline; a read error may be responsible. V usage is TRBV13 and J usage is TRBJ2-1, with D tentatively TRBD1 or TRBD2 (5 bases each). Germline V gene sequence: CDR1 PRHDT, CDR2 FYEKMQ (reference sequence). This CDR3 region has 16 residues. In DNA form, the CDR3 reads TGTGCCAGCAGCCCGACCGGGACGGCGGTCTACAATCAGCAGTTCTTC. Its translation: CASSPTGTAVYNQQFF. Full variable domain (remainder filled in from reference TRBV13 and TRBJ2-1): AAGVIQSPRHLIKEKRETATLKCYPIPRHDTVYWYQQGPGQDPQFLISFYEKMQSDKGSIPDRFSAQQFSDYHSELNMSSLELGDSALYFCASSPTGTAVYNQQFFGPGTRLTVL.

This clonotype showed up many times. The chain carries TRBV7-2 and TRBJ2-7; D is undetermined. The CDR3 has 15 amino acids. Germline CDR1 is SGHTA and CDR2 is FQGNSA. The V end lost 1 base, the J end lost 4 bases, and 14 bases lay between the germline ends. The CDR3 DNA is TGTGCCAGCAGCTTAGTTATTGATGCACCATACGAGCAGTACTTC. Amino acid sequence: CASSLVIDAPYEQYF.

This clonotype has a count of ten or more. V usage is TRBV28 and J usage is TRBJ2-5; no definite D call. The V and J ends lost 5 bases and 5 bases respectively, with 18 bases between them. CDR3 length: 15 amino acids. CDR1 and CDR2 (germline): MDHEN, SYDVKM. The CDR3 reads CASSPTGLGVETQYF. Written as DNA, the CDR3 is TGTGCCAGCAGTCCCACCGGCCTAGGCGTCGAGACCCAGTACTTC.

This clonotype was detected ten times or more. The chain recombines TRBV11-2 with TRBJ2-6; D gene uncertain. V gave up 5 bases and J gave up 0 bases, with 8 bases separating them. Germline V gene lookup returns CDR1 SGHAT and CDR2 FQNNGV. This CDR3 is built from 15 residues. The CDR3 loop is CASSGQDSGANVLTF. The CDR3 bases are TGTGCCAGCAGCGGGCAGGACTCTGGGGCCAACGTCCTGACTTTC.

This clonotype appeared many times. The rearrangement joins TRBV2 to TRBJ1-6, with D possibly being TRBD1 (5 bases). The germline gives CDR1 SNHLY, CDR2 FYNNEI. The CDR3 is 14 residues long. V lost 8 bases, J lost 4 bases, and 12 bases lay in between. CDR3 in DNA: TGTGCCAGCGTCCCGGGACTGTATAATTCACCCCTCCACTTT. It specifies CASVPGLYNSPLHF.

This clonotype came up many times. The genes are TRBV28 and TRBJ2-1; D unresolved. There are 15 residues in the CDR3. Germline CDR1 MDHEN, CDR2 SYDVKM. The V and J ends lost 5 bases and 9 bases respectively, with 20 bases between them. In DNA form, the CDR3 reads TGTGCCAGCAGTCACGGCTGGGAAACGCCCGGTGAGCAGTTCTTC. Encoded protein: CASSHGWETPGEQFF.

This sequence joins TRBV28 and TRBJ1-6, with 8 bases lining up with TRBD1. Germline V gene lookup returns CDR1 MDHEN and CDR2 SYDVKM. The CDR3 contains 13 residues. This CDR3 is CAGRGPLNSPLHF. The CDR3, as DNA: TGTGCGGGCAGGGGGCCCCTTAATTCACCCCTCCACTTT.

This clonotype has a count of ten or more. The CDR3, as DNA: TGTGCCAGCTCCAACCCGGGGGGGCAAAGGGGTGAAGCTTTCTTT. Translated, it gives CASSNPGGQRGEAFF. The chain employs TRBV2 and TRBJ1-1; D is perhaps TRBD1 (6 bases). Trimming took off 8 bases at V and 7 bases at J, with 23 bases between the two ends. From germline, CDR1 is SNHLY and CDR2 FYNNEI. CDR3 length: 15 residues.

Points on this clonotype: A read error is possible here, since a much larger clone lies one base away. The chain employs TRBV18 and TRBJ1-1, with D unresolved. The CDR3 covers 16 residues. Germline assignment: CDR1 KGHSH and CDR2 LQKENI. The CDR3 here is CASSPPTGNMNTEASF. CDR3 coding DNA: TGTGCCAGCTCACCACCGACCGGGAACATGAACACTGAAGCTTCCTTT.

This clonotype was observed at least ten times. The rearrangement uses TRBV19 and TRBJ1-2; 8 bases match TRBD1. CDR3 size: 14 residues. J lost 5 bases, V lost 5 bases, and 7 bases had no gene match. Germline CDR1 reads LNHDA; CDR2 reads SQIVND (reference sequence). The CDR3 DNA is TGTGCCAGTAGTGCGCAGGGGGCGAGGTATGGCTACACCTTC. It translates to CASSAQGARYGYTF.

Many counts were recorded for this clonotype. The chain recombines TRBV20-1 with TRBJ1-1; 11 bases agree with TRBD1. Looked up from germline, CDR1 is DFQATT and CDR2 is SNEGSKA (reference sequence). There are 15 residues in the CDR3. V trimming: 5 bases; J trimming: 3 bases; junction bases outside the gene matches: 8. CDR3 loop: CSAWTGGISDTEAFF. CDR3 coding DNA: TGCAGTGCTTGGACAGGGGGCATCTCAGACACTGAAGCTTTCTTT.

This clonotype occurred many times. This chain connects TRBV28 to TRBJ1-5, with TRBD1 as a possible D gene (6 bases). Trimming pared 1 base from V and 2 bases from J, leaving 24 bases between. Germline lookup yields CDR1 MDHEN and CDR2 SYDVKM. CDR3 length equals 20 residues. The chain's CDR3 is CASSLFWGIRGRDGNQPQHF. In DNA, the CDR3 is TGTGCCAGCAGTTTATTCTGGGGAATTCGGGGGCGCGACGGCAATCAGCCCCAGCATTTT.

This clonotype was detected a few times. Mismatch with germline at one junction end may stem from a read error. The chain employs TRBV4-2 and TRBJ1-1; the D is unclear. This CDR3 comprises 15 residues. The germline V gene encodes CDR1 LGHNA and CDR2 YNFKEQ. DNA of the CDR3: TGTGCCGGCAGCCAAGGAACACAGTCGAACACTGAAGCTTTCTTT. Translated: CAGSQGTQSNTEAFF.

Many counts were recorded for this clonotype. The chain has TRBV11-2 and TRBJ2-1; D possibly uses TRBD1 or TRBD2 (5 bases each). Germline V gene sequence: CDR1 SGHAT, CDR2 FQNNGV. Trimming stripped 0 bases from V and 6 bases from J, with 18 bases between. The CDR3 contains 17 residues. The CDR3 DNA reads TGTGCCAGCAGCTTAGATCAGGGAGAGCGACCCCCCAATGAGCAGTTCTTC. This gives the protein CASSLDQGERPPNEQFF. Based on the CDR3 plus reference TRBV11-2 and TRBJ2-1, the full variable domain is EAGVAQSPRYKIIEKRQSVAFWCNPISGHATLYWYQQILGQGPKLLIQFQNNGVVDDSQLPKDRFSAERLKGVDSTLKIQPAKLEDSAVYLCASSLDQGERPPNEQFFGPGTRLTVL.

The chain couples TRBV30 to TRBJ2-1; 9 nucleotides match TRBD2. The CDR3 spans 15 residues. Germline loops: CDR1 GTSNPN, CDR2 SVGIG (reference sequence). V shed 1 base and J 2 bases; nucleotides not matched to a gene: 3. CDR3: CAWSGGRAAYNEQFF. CDR3 sequence (DNA): TGTGCCTGGAGTGGCGGGAGGGCAGCCTACAATGAGCAGTTCTTC.

J is TRBJ1-5 and V is TRBV28; 11 positions match TRBD1. The CDR3 runs to 16 residues. V was pared by 4 bases and J by 6 bases, with 8 bases of the junction left unmatched. CDR1 is MDHEN, CDR2 SYDVKM, per germline. CDR3 loop: CASSSLGTGGFQPQHF. In DNA, the CDR3 is TGTGCCAGCAGTTCTCTCGGGACAGGGGGTTTTCAGCCCCAGCATTTT.